This TCR beta chain was documented in a study of blood T cell repertoires in COVID-19. The CDR3 covers 15 residues. With 2 bases removed from V and 0 bases from J, the gap between germline ends came to 9 bases. Germline V gene data show CDR1 as MNHEY and CDR2 as SVGAGI. In the source study's methods: Amplifying reference gene primers gave estimates of nucleated cell counts. Data came from immunoSEQ multiplex PCR; TCRdb stores just in-frame clones and leaves some out. V, J and clone size were drawn from that table, and D and trimming were deduced from the DNA. The profile covers around 190,000 clones, with 80% to 90% appearing a single time and under 2% taken by the ten largest.

The V call is TRBV6-5, the J call TRBJ2-3, with D tentatively TRBD1 (5 bases). This sequence was found in a man younger than 35 who had recovered from COVID-19. Sequencing was carried out using peripheral blood. The CDR3 sequence: CASSYHQGSTDTQYF. The CDR3 DNA is TGTGCCAGCAGTTACCACCAGGGTAGCACAGATACGCAGTATTTT.